The 16 T cell receptor beta chains below come from one sample, sequenced in a study of OX40 agonist ivuxolimab in advanced cancers. Produced via immunoSEQ multiplex PCR; TCRdb's table is partial and in-frame only. The profile covers tens of thousands of clones, with over 80% appearing a single time and more than 30% taken by the ten largest. The sample was CD4+ or CD8+ T cells sorted from blood, taken in a trial of the OX40 agonist ivuxolimab. The receptors shown here come from an adult with an advanced solid tumor such as melanoma, head and neck, liver or kidney cancer.

The chain recombines TRBV7-6 with TRBJ1-3; 7 nucleotides match TRBD1. The germline V gene encodes CDR1 SGHVS and CDR2 FNYEAQ. This CDR3 is 16 amino acids long. V shed 4 bases, J shed 0 bases, and the junction held 6 bases outside the gene matches. CDR3 in amino acids: CASSSGTDGSGNTIYF. In DNA, the CDR3 is TGTGCCAGCAGCTCCGGGACAGACGGCTCTGGAAACACCATATATTTT.

This rearrangement joins TRBV29-1 to TRBJ1-2, with no clear D. This CDR3 has 15 amino acids. Germline V lookup: CDR1 SQVTM, CDR2 ANQGSEA. The germline V and J ends were trimmed by 6 bases and 7 bases, with 24 bases remaining between them. This CDR3 reads CSVPGPSTHGGGYTF. The CDR3 nucleotides are TGCAGCGTCCCAGGACCCTCTACCCACGGAGGTGGCTACACCTTC.

The sample holds a few counts of this clone. The rearrangement links TRBV6-5 to TRBJ2-4; D remains ambiguous. The CDR3 contains 13 residues. V was trimmed by 2 bases and J by 1 base, leaving 3 bases between them. The V gene's germline CDR1 is MNHEY and CDR2 SVGAGI. CDR3 sequence: CASSYRAKNIQYF. As DNA, the CDR3 is TGTGCCAGCAGTTACCGGGCCAAAAACATTCAGTACTTC.

The V gene is TRBV4-1, the J gene TRBJ1-1; the D is unclear. The CDR3 contains 13 residues. V lost 0 bases to trimming and J lost 8 bases, with 10 bases between them. From germline, CDR1 is MGHRA and CDR2 YSYEKL. CDR3 sequence reads: CASSQEGNNEAFF. The CDR3 nucleotides read TGCGCCAGCAGCCAAGAAGGTAACAACGAAGCTTTCTTT.

The V call is TRBV5-1, the J call TRBJ1-2; D is unresolved. This CDR3 has 13 amino acids. Germline lookup yields CDR1 SGHRS and CDR2 YFSETQ. The V and J ends lost 0 bases and 0 bases respectively, with 3 bases between them. DNA of the CDR3: TGCGCCAGCAGCTTGGCGGCTAACTATGGCTACACCTTC. Translated, it gives CASSLAANYGYTF.

This clone was found once. V gene TRBV4-1 combines with J gene TRBJ2-7; 10 nucleotides align to TRBD1. Germline values: CDR1 MGHRA, CDR2 YSYEKL. This CDR3 spans 15 amino acids. With V trimmed by 1 base and J by 5 bases, 5 bases remained unmatched. As DNA, the CDR3 is TGCGCCAGCAGCCAAGGACAGGGGGCTAGCCACGAGCAGTACTTC. Translation gives CASSQGQGASHEQYF.

This clone was observed a handful of times. The chain is built from TRBV6-4 and TRBJ2-5; 9 bases agree with TRBD1. The CDR3 spans 15 residues. Looked up from germline, CDR1 is MRHNA and CDR2 is SNTAGT. The V gene end was trimmed by 6 bases and the J gene end by 4 bases; junction bases not matched to a gene: 9. The CDR3, as DNA: TGTGCCAGCAGACCGGACAGGGGTAGGGGAGAGACCCAGTACTTC. This encodes CASRPDRGRGETQYF.

This clone was found once. This chain links TRBV19 with TRBJ2-2, with a tentative D call TRBD2 (6 bases). Germline loops: CDR1 LNHDA, CDR2 SQIVND (reference sequence). The V end lost 2 bases, the J end lost 7 bases, and 11 bases lay between the germline ends. The length of the CDR3 is 14 residues. The CDR3 sequence is CASSITGDNGELFF. The CDR3 coding sequence is TGTGCCAGTAGTATAACGGGGGATAACGGGGAGCTGTTTTTT.

The chain couples TRBV4-1 to TRBJ2-1; 7 bases align to TRBD2. J was trimmed by 0 bases and V by 1 base; bases with no gene match: 6. This CDR3 has 17 residues. Per germline, CDR1 MGHRA and CDR2 YSYEKL. CDR3 sequence (DNA): TGCGCCAGCAGCCAAGTGGTACGCGGGAGCTCCTACAATGAGCAGTTCTTC. It yields the protein CASSQVVRGSSYNEQFF.

This clone is categorized as large. The chain links TRBV9 to TRBJ2-7, with 9 bases lining up with TRBD1. The CDR3 sequence is 15 residues long. Per the germline V gene, CDR1 is SGDLS and CDR2 is YYNGEE. After removal of 4 bases from V and 5 bases from J, the junction contained 10 bases not matched to a gene. CDR3: CASSLSGQGYNEQYF. CDR3 in DNA: TGTGCCAGCAGCCTCTCGGGACAGGGATACAACGAGCAGTACTTC.

The chain uses TRBV7-9 and TRBJ2-7, with D perhaps being TRBD1 or TRBD2 (6 bases each). The V end lost 4 bases, the J end lost 7 bases, and 14 bases lay between the germline ends. The CDR3 consists of 13 residues. Germline-derived CDR1 and CDR2 are SEHNR and FQNEAQ (reference sequence). DNA for the CDR3: TGTGCCAGCAGCTCCTCAGAGGGGGGAGAGCAGTACTTC. This encodes CASSSSEGGEQYF. Full variable domain (rest looked up from reference TRBV7-9 and TRBJ2-7): DTGVSQNPRHKITKRGQNVTFRCDPISEHNRLYWYRQTLGQGPEFLTYFQNEAQLEKSRLLSDRFSAERPKGSFSTLEIQRTEQGDSAMYLCASSSSEGGEQYFGPGTRLTVT.

The chain is built from TRBV28 and TRBJ2-7; D unresolved. Trimming cost V 6 bases and J 3 bases, with 6 bases left between them. The germline V gene encodes CDR1 MDHEN and CDR2 SYDVKM. The length of the CDR3 is 11 residues. CDR3 nucleotides: TGTGCCAGCAGATATAACTACGAGCAGTACTTC. Translation: CASRYNYEQYF.

V gene TRBV29-1 combines with J gene TRBJ2-7, with 7 bases aligning to TRBD2. This CDR3 spans 13 amino acids. The ends lost 6 bases at V and 6 bases at J; junction bases unmatched: 11. Germline V gene data show CDR1 as SQVTM and CDR2 as ANQGSEA. CDR3 sequence reads: CSVLGGKNSEQYF. CDR3 bases: TGCAGCGTGTTGGGAGGGAAGAATAGCGAGCAGTACTTC.

The rearrangement links TRBV10-3 to TRBJ2-5; no clear D. Germline-derived CDR1 and CDR2 are ENHRY and SYGVKD. CDR3 length: 14 residues. Trimming left V 7 bases short and J 5 bases short, with 17 bases between. The CDR3 sequence is CAITDPGSMETQYF. CDR3 nucleotides: TGTGCCATCACCGACCCAGGATCTATGGAGACCCAGTACTTC.

This chain connects TRBV6-6 to TRBJ2-7; 8 positions agree with TRBD1. Germline lookup yields CDR1 MNHNY and CDR2 SVGAGI (reference sequence). The CDR3 has 15 residues. With 6 bases clipped from V and 3 bases from J, the junction kept 10 bases outside the gene matches. The CDR3 is CASSSTVDRVYEQYF. CDR3 DNA: TGTGCCAGCAGCTCGACCGTGGACAGGGTCTACGAGCAGTACTTC.

The V gene is TRBV6-5, the J gene TRBJ2-3; D gene uncertain. V lost 5 bases and J lost 2, with 11 bases in between. The CDR3 is 14 amino acids. Germline V gives CDR1 MNHEY, CDR2 SVGAGI. CDR3 nucleotides: TGTGCCAGCAGTCCCGGGTTTCTCACAGATACGCAGTATTTT. Translating gives CASSPGFLTDTQYF.